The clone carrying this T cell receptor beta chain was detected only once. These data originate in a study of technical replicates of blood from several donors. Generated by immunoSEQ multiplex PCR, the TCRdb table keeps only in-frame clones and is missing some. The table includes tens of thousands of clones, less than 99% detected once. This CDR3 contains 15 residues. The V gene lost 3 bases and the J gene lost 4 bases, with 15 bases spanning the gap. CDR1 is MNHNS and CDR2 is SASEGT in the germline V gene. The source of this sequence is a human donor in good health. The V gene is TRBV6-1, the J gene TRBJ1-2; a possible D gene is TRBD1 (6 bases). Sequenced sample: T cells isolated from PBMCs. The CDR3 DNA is TGTGCCAGCAGTGACTCGGGACAAGGACCCTATGGCTACACCTTC. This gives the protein CASSDSGQGPYGYTF.